The clone carrying this T cell receptor (beta chain) was seen more than once but under ten times. This record comes from a study of blood T cell repertoires in COVID-19. The overall study: Sources were T cells, B-cell-depleted T cells, or PBMCs; the material itself was cDNA or gDNA.

Per germline, CDR1 LNHDA and CDR2 SQIVND (reference sequence). After removal of 7 bases from V and 0 bases from J, the junction contained 3 bases not matched to a gene. CDR3 length: 14 residues. Source study methods: Reference gene primer amplification yielded estimated nucleated cell counts. TCRdb's table, derived via immunoSEQ multiplex PCR, lists solely in-frame clones and lacks some. From that table come the V and J calls and clone size; the DNA was used to work out D and trimming. The profile shows roughly 230,000 clones, just under 85% of them singletons. Specimen: peripheral blood. The chain couples TRBV19 to TRBJ1-3; TRBD1 agrees at 7 bases. The receptor was isolated from a man aged 50 to 60 with acute or convalescent COVID-19. CDR3 loop: CASNRDSSGNTIYF. DNA for the CDR3: TGTGCCAGTAATCGGGACAGCTCTGGAAACACCATATATTTT.